This T cell receptor (beta chain) is drawn from a study of T cell responses to AZD1222 COVID-19 vaccine. Study results and caveats: CD4 TCRs covered the whole spike, strongest at regions 160-218 and 743-854.

This CDR3 contains 16 residues. V dropped 4 bases and J dropped 0; count of bases not matched to a gene: 7. Germline assignment: CDR1 SGHDT and CDR2 YYEEEE. Generated by immunoSEQ multiplex PCR, the TCRdb table keeps only in-frame clones and is missing some. The sample includes 120,000 or so clones, roughly 84% of them seen just once. A remark on this clone: The antigen remains unidentified.

The source is an adult who received the AZD1222 COVID-19 vaccine. The sample consisted of peripheral blood, taken 28 days after the second AZD1222 dose. The V and J genes are TRBV5-6 and TRBJ1-3, with 7 bases fitting TRBD1. The CDR3 sequence is CASSPRTGYSGNTIYF. In nucleotides, the CDR3 is TGTGCCAGCAGCCCCCGGACAGGATACTCTGGAAACACCATATATTTT. Using reference TRBV5-6 and TRBJ1-3 for the parts outside the CDR3, the full variable domain is DAGVTQSPTHLIKTRGQQVTLRCSPKSGHDTVSWYQQALGQGPQFIFQYYEEEERQRGNFPDRFSGHQFPNYSSELNVNALLLGDSALYLCASSPRTGYSGNTIYFGEGSWLTVV.